The clone carrying this T cell receptor (beta chain) was seen many times. This entry comes from a study of regulatory T cells in long-lasting Graves disease. The time point is: newly diagnosed GD, antithyroid drugs for less than 3 months. TCR sequences were obtained from RNA taken from PBMCs. This CDR3 comprises 15 residues. In germline, CDR1 is LGHDT, CDR2 YNNKEL (reference sequence). The ends lost 6 bases at V and 5 bases at J; junction bases unmatched: 6. To make TCR beta libraries, researchers used iRepertoire HTBI primers and Arm-PCR of CDR3 regions. TCRdb reprocessed the multiplex PCR reads via MiXCR and lists one record per CDR3 protein. This table holds around 460,000 distinct CDR3 sequences, around 15% found once. This sample was also put to use in a study of T cells in Graves' hyperthyroidism and ophthalmopathy. That paper adds: During a first-round RT-PCR of the TCR CDR3, the HTBI primer set was used.

Sequences were derived from peripheral blood mononuclear cells (PBMCs), sampled at new diagnosis, from a patient treated with antithyroid drugs. This TCR came from a woman between 45 and 60 years old with Graves disease. The chain is built from TRBV3-1 and TRBJ1-5; 11 nucleotides align to TRBD1. The DNA for the CDR3 is TGTGCCAGCAGTGTAGGGACAGGGGGGGATCAGCCCCAGCATTTT. Its protein is CASSVGTGGDQPQHF.